This TCR beta chain is from a study of cytomegalovirus exposure and HLA in healthy donors. Overall study context: Some 85 million unique TCRs, all from HLA-typed donors, were included in an early release of the data. Notes on the study in general: About 87% or about 30% of the time was how often most TCR beta V segments were productive, according to an earlier analysis.

Primers: 60 Vbeta forward and 13 Jbeta reverse. Some clones are missing from TCRdb's copy, which holds only in-frame ones; the method was immunoSEQ multiplex PCR. The table includes 100,000 to 150,000 clones, roughly 78% detected once. Germline V CDR1 and CDR2: SGHNT, YENEEA. The length of the CDR3 is 17 residues. V was clipped by 5 bases and J by 7 bases; unmatched bases: 10. Notes on this clone: Its specificity is unknown.

V gene TRBV11-3 combines with J gene TRBJ2-1; 14 nucleotides match TRBD2. Sequencing was done on a sample of PBMCs. This TCR was recovered from a man aged 25 to 45 in good health and CMV-seronegative. CDR3 amino acids: CASSLGLAGVTSNEQFF. CDR3 bases: TGTGCCAGCAGCCTGGGACTAGCGGGAGTTACATCGAATGAGCAGTTCTTC.